This TCR beta chain was captured in a study of T-cell memory formation after mild COVID-19. Looking at the study overall: Clustering of TCRs was largely donor specific.

At least ten counts were recorded for this clonotype. Antigen specificity is unknown. Trimming pared 4 bases from V and 5 bases from J, leaving 13 bases between. Germline CDR1 SGHRS, CDR2 YFSETQ. This CDR3 spans 14 amino acids. 5'RACE primed from the constant segment yielded TCR alpha and TCR beta cDNA libraries bearing sample barcodes and UMIs. One entry per CDR3 protein results from TCRdb running MiXCR on the 5' RACE reads. This sample has just under 150,000 distinct CDR3 sequences, with approximately 5.7% found just once. Whole-study results and caveats: Clones which contracted sat mainly in CM and EM if CD4+, and in EMRA if CD8+. The study found balanced CD4/CD8 in clones contracting day 15 to 85 and a CD4+ lean in later expanders.

The sequence derives from an adult woman who had mild COVID-19 (a few samples of this study predate the infection). Cell type and time point are not known. Sample: PBMCs or a T cell subset sorted from them (not recorded which). The chain has TRBV5-1 and TRBJ2-1, with D maybe TRBD2 (6 bases). CDR3 residues: CASSPSVGDNEQFF. Written as DNA, the CDR3 is TGCGCCAGCAGCCCTAGCGTTGGAGACAATGAGCAGTTCTTC.